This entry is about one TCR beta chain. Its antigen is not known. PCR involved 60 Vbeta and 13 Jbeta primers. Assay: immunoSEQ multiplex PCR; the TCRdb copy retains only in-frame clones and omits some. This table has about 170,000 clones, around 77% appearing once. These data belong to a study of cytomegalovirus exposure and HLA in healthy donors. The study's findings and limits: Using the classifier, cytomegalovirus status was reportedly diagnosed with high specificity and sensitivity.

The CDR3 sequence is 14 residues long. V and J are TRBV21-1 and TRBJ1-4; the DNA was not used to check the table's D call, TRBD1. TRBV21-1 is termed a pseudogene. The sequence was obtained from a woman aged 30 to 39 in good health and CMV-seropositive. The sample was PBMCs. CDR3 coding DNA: TGTGCCAGCAGCTACAGGGGAGGTGATGAAAAACTGTTTTTT. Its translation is CASSYRGGDEKLFF.